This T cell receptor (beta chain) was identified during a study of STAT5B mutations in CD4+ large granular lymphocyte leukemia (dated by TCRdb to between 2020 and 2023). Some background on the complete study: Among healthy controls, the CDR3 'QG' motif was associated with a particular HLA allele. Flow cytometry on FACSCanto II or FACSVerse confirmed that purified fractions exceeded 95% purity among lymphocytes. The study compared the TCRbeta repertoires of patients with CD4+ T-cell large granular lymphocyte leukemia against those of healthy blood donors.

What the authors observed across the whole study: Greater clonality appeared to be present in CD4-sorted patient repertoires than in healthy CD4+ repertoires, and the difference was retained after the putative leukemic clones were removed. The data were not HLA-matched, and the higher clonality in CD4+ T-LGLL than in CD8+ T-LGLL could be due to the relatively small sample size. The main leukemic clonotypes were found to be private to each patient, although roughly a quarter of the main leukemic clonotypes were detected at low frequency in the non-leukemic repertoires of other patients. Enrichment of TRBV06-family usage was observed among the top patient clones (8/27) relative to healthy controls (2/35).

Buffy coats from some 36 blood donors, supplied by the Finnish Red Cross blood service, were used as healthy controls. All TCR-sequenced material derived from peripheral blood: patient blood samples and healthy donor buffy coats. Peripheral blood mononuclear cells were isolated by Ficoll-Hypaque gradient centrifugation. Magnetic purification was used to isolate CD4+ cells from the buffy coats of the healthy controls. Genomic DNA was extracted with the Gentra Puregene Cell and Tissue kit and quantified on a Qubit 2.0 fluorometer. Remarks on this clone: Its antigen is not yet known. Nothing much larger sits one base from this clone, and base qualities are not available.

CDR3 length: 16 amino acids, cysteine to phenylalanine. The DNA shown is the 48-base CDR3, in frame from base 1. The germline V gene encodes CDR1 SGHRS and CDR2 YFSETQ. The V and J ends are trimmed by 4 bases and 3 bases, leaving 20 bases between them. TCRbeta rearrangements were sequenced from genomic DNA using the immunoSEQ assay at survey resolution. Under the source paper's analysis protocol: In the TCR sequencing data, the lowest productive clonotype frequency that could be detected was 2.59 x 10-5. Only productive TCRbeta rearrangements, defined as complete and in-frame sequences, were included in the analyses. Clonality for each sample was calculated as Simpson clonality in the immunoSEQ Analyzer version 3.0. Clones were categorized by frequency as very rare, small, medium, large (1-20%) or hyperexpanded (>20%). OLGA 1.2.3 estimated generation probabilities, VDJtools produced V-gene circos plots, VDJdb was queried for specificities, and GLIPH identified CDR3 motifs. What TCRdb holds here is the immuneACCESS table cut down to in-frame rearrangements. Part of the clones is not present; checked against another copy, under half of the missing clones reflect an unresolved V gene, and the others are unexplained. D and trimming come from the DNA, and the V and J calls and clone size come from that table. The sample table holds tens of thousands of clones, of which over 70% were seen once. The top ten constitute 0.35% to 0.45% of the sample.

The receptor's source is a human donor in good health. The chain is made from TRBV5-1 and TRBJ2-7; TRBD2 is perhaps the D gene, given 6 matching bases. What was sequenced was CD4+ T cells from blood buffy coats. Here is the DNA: TGCGCCAGCAGCCGCACTCTGGGGGGTCGGGGCTACGAGCAGTACTTC. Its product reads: CASSRTLGGRGYEQYF.